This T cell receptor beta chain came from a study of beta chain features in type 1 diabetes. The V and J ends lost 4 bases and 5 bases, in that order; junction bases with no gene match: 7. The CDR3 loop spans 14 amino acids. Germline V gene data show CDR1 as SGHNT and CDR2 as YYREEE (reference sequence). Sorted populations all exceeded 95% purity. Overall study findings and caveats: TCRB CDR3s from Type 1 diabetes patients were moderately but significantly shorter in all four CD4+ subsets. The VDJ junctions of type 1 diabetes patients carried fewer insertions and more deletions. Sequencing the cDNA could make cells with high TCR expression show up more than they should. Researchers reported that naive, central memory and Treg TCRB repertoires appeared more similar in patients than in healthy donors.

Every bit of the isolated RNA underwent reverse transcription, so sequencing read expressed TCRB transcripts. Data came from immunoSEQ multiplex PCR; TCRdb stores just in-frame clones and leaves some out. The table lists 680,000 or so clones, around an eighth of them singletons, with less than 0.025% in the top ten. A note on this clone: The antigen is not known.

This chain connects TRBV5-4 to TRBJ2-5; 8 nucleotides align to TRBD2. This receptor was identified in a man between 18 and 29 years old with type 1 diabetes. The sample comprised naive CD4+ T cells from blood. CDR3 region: CASSKAGVEETQYF. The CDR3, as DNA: TGTGCCAGCAGCAAAGCGGGGGTGGAGGAGACCCAGTACTTC.